This paragraph reports one T cell receptor (beta chain). The data are from a study of human T cells and chemical hapten exposure. TCRdb ran MiXCR on the RACE reads and lists one entry per CDR3 protein. The sample holds roughly 120,000 distinct CDR3 sequences, roughly a tenth seen once. Germline V lookup: CDR1 SEHNR, CDR2 FQNEAQ (reference sequence). This CDR3 has 12 residues. V shed 9 bases and J 9 bases; nucleotides not matched to a gene: 5. The time point was: patch test 2, 6 weeks after DPC sensitization. Treatment reported: therapeutic diphenylcyclopropenone sensitization with weekly scalp DPC. Material: whole blood, obtained in connection with sensitization to the hapten diphenylcyclopropenone (DPC). This clonotype originated in a woman aged 40 to 50 with alopecia areata. Some clones in this sample may be carry-over from other donors' samples. The rearrangement joins TRBV7-9 to TRBJ2-1; TRBD1 matches 10 bases. CDR3 sequence (DNA): TGTGCCAGACCGGGACAGGGGTTTGAGCAGTTCTTC. Protein: CARPGQGFEQFF.